This TCR beta chain was sequenced in a study of beta chain features in type 1 diabetes (dated by TCRdb to about 2018). Background on the whole study: Mean age, gender distribution, total cell number and subset yield were not different between patients and healthy donors. Across all samples, about 110 million sorted cells were examined, and cell number per subset correlated strongly with RNA yield. The study compared the TCRB repertoires of sorted circulating CD4+ T cell subsets in recently diagnosed type 1 diabetes patients with those in matched healthy donors. Regulatory and stem cell-like memory subsets were isolated from only 8 patients and about eight healthy donors, whereas naive and central memory subsets came from all 30 or so donors. Findings and caveats that apply to the study as a whole: The naive, central memory and regulatory TCRB repertoires appeared to resemble one another more closely among patients than among healthy donors. PCR may preferentially amplify shorter templates, but because patient and control samples were amplified and corrected together, any resulting skew would affect both groups equally. Because cDNA rather than genomic DNA was sequenced, highly expressing activated cells could have been over-represented, although no difference in activation and CD3 levels was found between groups. Fewer insertions and more nucleotide deletions at VDJ recombination sites were observed in patients with type 1 diabetes, implying thymic rearrangement abnormalities. HLA sub-analyses involved small numbers of individuals, so any influence of HLA type on TCRB rearrangement remained unresolved. Type 1 diabetes patients showed a moderate but significant shortening of TCRB CDR3 length in all four CD4+ subsets.

All of the isolated RNA was reverse transcribed with the High Capacity cDNA Reverse Transcription Kit, so expressed TCRB transcripts were sequenced. Deep immunoSEQ sequencing was applied to naive, central memory and regulatory T cell samples, giving an average of about 3.6 million total reads per sample. Sorted cells were lysed in RLT buffer and RNA was extracted with DNase-treated RNeasy Micro or Mini kits, depending on cell number. Each cell subset was processed on its own to prevent cross-contamination, while patient and healthy donor samples were processed together. The immunoSEQ multiplex PCR was used to amplify TCRB sequences from cDNA, generating 87-bp fragments that spanned the CDR3 region. Sequencing of the amplicons was performed on the Illumina HiSeq platform. From the authors' description of their analysis: PCR bias was corrected computationally using synthetic template baselines, and reads within Hamming distance 2 were collapsed, with unmergeable singletons discarded. Reads were aligned to IMGT to assign V, D and J genes, CDR3 length, and insertions or deletions at six rearrangement sites. Clonotype counts were normalized to sorted cell number within each subset before computing true diversity and Gini coefficients with the tcR R package. Repertoire sharing was quantified using the overlap coefficient calculated on TCRB nucleotide sequences. TCRdb provides this immuneACCESS table in a form limited to in-frame rearrangements. Some clones are lacking; in checked studies, under half of them reflect an unresolved V gene, and why the rest are absent is not known. Clone size and V and J calls were adopted from that table, with D and trimming inferred from the DNA. This sample comprises some 300,000 clones, 8% of them detected only once. The biggest ten clones account for approximately 0.93% of the sample.

Compared with germline, V lacks 3 bases and J lacks 8 bases; bases without a gene match: 7. Looking up the germline V gene (reference sequence) yields CDR1 SEHNR and CDR2 FQNEAQ. The CDR3 runs 14 residues from the cysteine to the phenylalanine. The sequence is cut down to CDR3 DNA, 42 bases in frame from base 1. This clone was observed many times. What this receptor recognizes is not known. Base qualities are not provided; no much larger clone lies one nucleotide away. A single peripheral blood draw of around 0.11 L on average was collected from each donor into heparinised tubes. A BD FACSAria II was used to sort naive, central memory, regulatory and stem cell-like memory CD4+ T cells with a panel that included CD45RO, CCR7, CD25, CD127, CD95 and CD27. Purity was above 95% for every sorted population. PBMCs were separated immediately by Lymphoprep density gradient centrifugation and were stained directly, without being cultured. So that batch effects would be minimized, each experiment stained and sorted samples in pairs, pairing one healthy donor with one patient.

The V gene is TRBV7-9 and the J gene is TRBJ2-1, with 7 bases aligning to TRBD2. The sample taken for sequencing was central memory CD4+ T cells from blood. The TCR originated in a woman in her late teens or twenties in good health. The CDR3 has the sequence CASSLQRDGDEQFF. The nucleotide sequence reads TGTGCCAGCAGCTTGCAGCGGGACGGGGATGAGCAGTTCTTC.